The 10 T cell receptor beta chains listed next were all sequenced from one sample in a study of human T cells and chemical hapten exposure. TCRdb analysed the RACE reads with MiXCR anew, one entry per CDR3 protein. There are 80,000 to 100,000 distinct CDR3 sequences in the sample; about 9.3% occur only once, and about 2% lies in the top ten. Time point meaning: patch test 2, 6 weeks after DPC sensitization. Treatment of the sample: therapeutic diphenylcyclopropenone sensitization with weekly scalp DPC. The sample was whole blood, taken in connection with sensitization to the hapten diphenylcyclopropenone (DPC). The receptors shown here come from a woman in her thirties or forties with alopecia areata. Some clones in this sample may be carry-over from other donors' samples.

This clonotype appeared many times. The chain employs TRBV5-6 and TRBJ1-2; no firm D call. V lost 4 bases, J lost 10 bases, and 11 bases lay in between. CDR1 SGHDT and CDR2 YYEEEE come from the germline V gene. The CDR3 sequence is 11 residues long. CDR3 nucleotide sequence: TGTGCCAGCAGCCTAGTTGGGCTCTACACCTTC. Its protein product is CASSLVGLYTF.

J is TRBJ2-3 and V is TRBV5-4; 8 bases are a match to TRBD1. Germline lookup yields CDR1 SGHNT and CDR2 YYREEE (reference sequence). This CDR3 region has 15 residues. The V and J ends lost 5 bases and 1 base, in that order; junction bases with no gene match: 6. In nucleotides, the CDR3 is TGTGCCAGCAGACCAAGGGGACAGGGCACAGATACGCAGTATTTT. This encodes CASRPRGQGTDTQYF.

The rearrangement joins TRBV27 to TRBJ2-7, with 12 bases matching TRBD1. J gave up 7 bases and V 7 bases, and 11 bases lay outside the gene matches. CDR1 and CDR2 from the germline V gene are MNHEY and SMNVEV (reference sequence). The length of the CDR3 is 15 residues. The CDR3 DNA sequence: TGTGCCAGCAAGGTTCCGGGACAGGGGGCGGGGGAGCAGTACTTC. This gives the protein CASKVPGQGAGEQYF.

This clonotype has a count of ten or more. The chain is built from TRBV4-3 and TRBJ1-4; perhaps TRBD1 as D (5 bases). CDR1 and CDR2 (germline): LGHNA, YSLEER. This CDR3 spans 13 amino acids. The V end lost 0 bases, the J end lost 9 bases, and 8 bases lay between the germline ends. Here the CDR3 reads CASSQDRTQKLFF. Here the CDR3 DNA reads TGCGCCAGCAGCCAAGACAGGACACAAAAACTGTTTTTT.

This clonotype was detected only a few times. The rearrangement uses TRBV6-2 or TRBV6-3 and TRBJ2-2; 10 bases agree with TRBD1. V dropped 10 bases and J dropped 5; count of bases not matched to a gene: 16. This CDR3 spans 17 amino acids. CDR1 and CDR2 (germline): MNHEY, SVGEGT. CDR3 sequence reads: CATTRGPGQGFTGELFF. The CDR3 nucleotides are TGTGCCACGACACGAGGGCCGGGACAGGGGTTTACCGGGGAGCTGTTTTTT.

The chain is built from TRBV7-2 and TRBJ1-1; D possibly corresponds to TRBD1 (6 bases). This CDR3 is 15 amino acids long. The V end lost 6 bases, the J end lost 3 bases, and 17 bases lay between the germline ends. Per the germline V gene, CDR1 is SGHTA and CDR2 is FQGNSA. CDR3: CASRQGRRLDTEAFF. CDR3 nucleotide sequence: TGTGCCAGCAGACAGGGACGTCGTTTGGACACTGAAGCTTTCTTT.

This clonotype was observed a handful of times. The chain combines TRBV3-1 with TRBJ2-7; 10 bases align to TRBD2. Germline CDR1 is LGHDT and CDR2 is YNNKEL (reference sequence). The CDR3 is 15 residues long. Trimming cost V 4 bases and J 1 base; bases outside gene matches: 4. CDR3 DNA: TGTGCCAGCAGCCCTACTAGCGGGGCTTCCTACGAGCAGTACTTC. It translates to CASSPTSGASYEQYF.

This clonotype was observed a few times. The rearrangement links TRBV6-2 or TRBV6-3 to TRBJ2-7; 8 positions match TRBD2. The CDR3 length is 14 residues. From germline, CDR1 is MNHEY and CDR2 SVGEGT. V lost 8 bases, J lost 2 bases, and 8 bases stayed unmatched. The CDR3 nucleotides are TGTGCCAGCGCCGGGCTAGCGGGTGCCTACGAGCAGTACTTC. Its protein is CASAGLAGAYEQYF.

This chain uses TRBV18 with TRBJ1-3; 9 nucleotides agree with TRBD1. The V gene end was trimmed by 5 bases and the J gene end by 3 bases; junction bases not matched to a gene: 5. The CDR3 length is 15 residues. CDR1 and CDR2 from the germline V gene are KGHSH and LQKENI. The chain's CDR3 is CASSIGTGNGNTIYF. As DNA, the CDR3 is TGTGCCAGCTCAATCGGGACAGGGAATGGAAACACCATATATTTT.

The CDR3 DNA reads as TGTGCCAGCGCTGGGGGGCCTCGAAGCTCTGGGGCCAACGTCCTGACTTTC. It specifies CASAGGPRSSGANVLTF. This chain joins TRBV7-3 and TRBJ2-6, with D perhaps matching TRBD1 or TRBD2 (6 bases each). The CDR3 loop spans 17 amino acids. CDR1 is SGHTA and CDR2 is FQGTGA in the germline V gene. V shed 8 bases and J shed 0 bases, with 17 bases lying between them.